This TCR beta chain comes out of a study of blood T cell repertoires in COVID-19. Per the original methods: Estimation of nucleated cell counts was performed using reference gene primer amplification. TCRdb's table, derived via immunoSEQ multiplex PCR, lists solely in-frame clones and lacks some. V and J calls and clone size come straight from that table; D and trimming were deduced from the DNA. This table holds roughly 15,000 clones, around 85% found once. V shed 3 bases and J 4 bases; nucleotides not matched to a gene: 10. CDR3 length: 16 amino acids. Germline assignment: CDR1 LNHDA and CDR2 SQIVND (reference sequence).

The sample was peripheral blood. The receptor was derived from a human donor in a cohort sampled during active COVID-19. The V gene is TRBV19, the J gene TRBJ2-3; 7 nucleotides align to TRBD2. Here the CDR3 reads CASSMVAGAGPDTQYF. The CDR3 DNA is TGTGCCAGTAGTATGGTGGCGGGAGCCGGGCCAGATACGCAGTATTTT.